This T cell receptor (beta chain) derives from a study of Ad26.COV2.S vaccination and SARS-CoV-2 variants. On the study more broadly: Donor allocation was to the COV1001 Ad26.COV2.S trial arm.

The CDR3 loop spans 18 amino acids. From germline, CDR1 is LNHDA and CDR2 SQIVND (reference sequence). Trimming took 5 bases from V and 4 from J; bases not matched to a gene: 11. The data were produced by immunoSEQ multiplex PCR, yet TCRdb's version contains in-frame clones alone and is incomplete. Of about 400,000 clones in the sample, roughly 85% are singletons; the top ten hold nearly 7.5%. On this clone: Its antigen is not known.

Treatment in this sample: 15 to 20 received Ad26.COV2.S at low or high dose, single or two shots; 5 received placebo; per-sample allocation not given. Sampling happened 63 days after the first vaccine or placebo injection. A Boston donor was an adult aged 18-55 years. Study outcomes and limitations: TCR breadth and depth estimates may have understated total T cell responses.

The clonotype comes from a person between 18 and 65 years old who received the Ad26.COV2.S COVID-19 vaccine or a placebo. This chain joins TRBV19 and TRBJ2-1; TRBD2 aligns across 13 bases. The specimen was peripheral blood, collected in a trial of Ad26.COV2.S vaccine versus placebo. The CDR3 protein is CASSRSPGLAGRYNEQFF. The DNA for the CDR3 is TGTGCCAGTAGTCGTTCTCCGGGACTAGCGGGAAGATACAATGAGCAGTTCTTC.